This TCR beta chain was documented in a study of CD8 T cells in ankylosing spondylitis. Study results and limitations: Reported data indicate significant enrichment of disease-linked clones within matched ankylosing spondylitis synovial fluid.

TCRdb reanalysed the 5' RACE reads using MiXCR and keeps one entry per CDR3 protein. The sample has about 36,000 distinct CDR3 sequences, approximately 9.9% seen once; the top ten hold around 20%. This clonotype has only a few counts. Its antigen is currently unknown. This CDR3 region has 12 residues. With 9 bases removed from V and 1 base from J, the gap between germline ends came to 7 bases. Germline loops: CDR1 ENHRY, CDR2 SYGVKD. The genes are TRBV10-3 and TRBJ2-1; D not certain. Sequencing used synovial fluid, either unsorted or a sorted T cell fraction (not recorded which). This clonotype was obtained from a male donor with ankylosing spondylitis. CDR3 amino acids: CAIAESYNEQFF. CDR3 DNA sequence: TGTGCCATTGCCGAGTCCTACAATGAGCAGTTCTTC.